The rows below give T cell receptor beta chains drawn from one sample of a study of T cells in Graves' hyperthyroidism and ophthalmopathy. TCRdb ran MiXCR on the multiplex PCR reads and lists one entry per CDR3 protein. The repertoire holds about 360,000 distinct CDR3 sequences, 13% seen once, with 9.2% in the top ten. Sequenced: blood. These receptors originate from a woman aged 18-35 years with Graves' hyperthyroidism. Each CDR3 is given with its conserved first and last residue. The D gene is left open where the match is weak. Only some rows state a clone size, as once, few, many or a class for expanded clones.

CDR3 protein	CDR3 DNA	V gene	J gene	D gene	clone size
CASSAGQGAVGELFF	TGTGCCAGCAGTGCGGGACAGGGGGCCGTCGGGGAGCTGTTTTTT	TRBV6-1	TRBJ2-2	TRBD1	many
CASSESPPPGETQYF	TGTGCCAGCAGTGAGTCCCCCCCCCCTGGGGAGACCCAGTACTTC	TRBV2	TRBJ2-5	.	.
CASSLAPAPSGTGRGETQYF	TGTGCCAGCAGCTTAGCCCCCGCTCCTTCCGGGACAGGAAGAGGAGAGACCCAGTACTTC	TRBV7-8	TRBJ2-5	TRBD1	many
CASSQAGVTNQPQHF	TGTGCCAGCAGCCAAGCGGGGGTTACCAATCAGCCCCAGCATTTT	TRBV3-1	TRBJ1-5	.	.
CATSRGNSGVVEQYF	TGTGCCACCAGCAGAGGGAATAGCGGGGTAGTGGAGCAGTACTTC	TRBV15	TRBJ2-7	TRBD2	.
CASSQAGGPTDTQYF	TGTGCCAGCAGCCAAGCCGGGGGACCCACAGATACGCAGTATTTT	TRBV14	TRBJ2-3	.	many
CASSQDYGVGRGGSQPQHF	TGTGCCAGCAGCCAAGATTACGGGGTTGGCCGAGGTGGAAGTCAGCCCCAGCATTTT	TRBV3-1	TRBJ1-5	.	many
CASSLTSGPQETQYF	TGCGCCAGCAGCTTAACTAGCGGCCCTCAAGAGACCCAGTACTTC	TRBV5-1	TRBJ2-5	TRBD2	few
CASSSGSYSNQPQHF	TGTGCCAGCAGTTCCGGCTCCTATAGCAATCAGCCCCAGCATTTT	TRBV12-3/TRBV12-4	TRBJ1-5	.	many
CASSFSETYEQYF	TGTGCCAGCAGTTTCTCGGAGACCTACGAGCAGTACTTC	TRBV28	TRBJ2-7	.	many
CASGGPRQGRYSNQPQHF	TGTGCCAGCGGCGGCCCGAGACAGGGAAGGTATAGCAATCAGCCCCAGCATTTT	TRBV6-2/TRBV6-3	TRBJ1-5	TRBD1	many
CASSHSGTSATYEQYF	TGCGCCAGCAGCCATTCGGGGACTAGCGCGACCTACGAGCAGTACTTC	TRBV4-3	TRBJ2-7	TRBD2	.
CASSHLTPNYGYTF	TGCGCCAGCAGCCACTTGACACCGAACTATGGCTACACCTTC	TRBV4-1	TRBJ1-2	.	.
CASTDGWGPSETQYF	TGTGCCAGCACCGACGGGTGGGGGCCGTCAGAGACCCAGTACTTC	TRBV6-2/TRBV6-3	TRBJ2-5	.	.
CASSPRGGNTIYF	TGTGCCAGCAGTCCCAGGGGCGGAAACACCATATATTTT	TRBV27	TRBJ1-3	.	many